The source of this T cell receptor (beta chain) is a study of control samples from healthy donors and cancer patients. Germline CDR1 SGHTA, CDR2 FQGNSA. The CDR3 length is 16 residues. V was pared by 1 base and J by 0 bases, with 3 bases of the junction left unmatched. The table came from immunoSEQ multiplex PCR; TCRdb's copy has only in-frame clones and leaves some out. The data contain about 110,000 clones, 88% of them singletons. Sequencing was done on a sample of PBMCs. The chain is built from TRBV7-2 and TRBJ1-3; 7 bases are shared with TRBD1. This receptor was taken from a woman aged 55-69 years with lung cancer. The CDR3 region is CASSLEGTVSGNTIYF. CDR3 in DNA: TGTGCCAGCAGCTTAGAGGGGACAGTCTCTGGAAACACCATATATTTT.